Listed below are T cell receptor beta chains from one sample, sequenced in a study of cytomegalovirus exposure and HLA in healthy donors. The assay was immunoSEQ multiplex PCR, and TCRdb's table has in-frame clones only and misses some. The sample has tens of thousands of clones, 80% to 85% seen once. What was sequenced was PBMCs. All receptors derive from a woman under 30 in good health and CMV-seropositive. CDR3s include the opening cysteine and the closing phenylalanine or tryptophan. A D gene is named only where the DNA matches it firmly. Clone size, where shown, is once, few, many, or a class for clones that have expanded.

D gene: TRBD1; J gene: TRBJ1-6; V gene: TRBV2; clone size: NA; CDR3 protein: CASSIDRANSPLHF; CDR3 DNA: TGTGCCAGCAGTATCGACAGGGCAAATTCACCCCTCCACTTT
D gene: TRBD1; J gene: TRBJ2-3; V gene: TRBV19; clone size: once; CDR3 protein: CASTKTGGSTDTQYF; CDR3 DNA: TGTGCCAGTACCAAGACAGGGGGCTCGACAGATACGCAGTATTTT
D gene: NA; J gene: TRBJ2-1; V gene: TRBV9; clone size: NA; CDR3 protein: CASSVETVYNEQFF; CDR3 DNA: TGTGCCAGCAGCGTAGAAACGGTTTACAATGAGCAGTTCTTC
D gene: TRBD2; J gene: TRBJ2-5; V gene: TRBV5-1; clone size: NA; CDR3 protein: CASSSGLAGEETQYF; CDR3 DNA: TGCGCCAGCAGCTCGGGACTAGCGGGGGAAGAGACCCAGTACTTC
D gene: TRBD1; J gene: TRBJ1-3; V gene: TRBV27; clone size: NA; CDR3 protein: CASSLIGQGPGNTIYF; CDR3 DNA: TGTGCCAGCAGTTTAATAGGACAGGGGCCTGGAAACACCATATATTTT
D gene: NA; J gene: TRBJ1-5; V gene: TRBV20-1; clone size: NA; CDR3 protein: CSAYRDQPQHF; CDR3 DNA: TGCAGTGCTTACAGGGATCAGCCCCAGCATTTT
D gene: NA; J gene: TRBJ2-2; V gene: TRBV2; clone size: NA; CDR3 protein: CASRLQGSTGELFF; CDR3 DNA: TGTGCCAGCAGATTACAGGGAAGCACCGGGGAGCTGTTTTTT
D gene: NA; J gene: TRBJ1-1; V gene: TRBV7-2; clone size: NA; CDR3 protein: CASSLDPGNTEAFF; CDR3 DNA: TGTGCCAGCAGCTTAGACCCAGGTAACACTGAAGCTTTCTTT
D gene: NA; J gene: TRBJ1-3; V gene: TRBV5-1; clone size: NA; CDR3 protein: CASSLAERSGSSGNTIYF; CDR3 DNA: TGCGCCAGCAGCTTGGCAGAACGGAGTGGAAGCTCTGGAAACACCATATATTTT
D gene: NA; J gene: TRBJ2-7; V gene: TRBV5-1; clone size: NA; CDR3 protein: CASSLTGSSSYEQYF; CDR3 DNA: TGCGCCAGCAGCTTAACAGGTTCCTCCTCCTACGAGCAGTACTTC
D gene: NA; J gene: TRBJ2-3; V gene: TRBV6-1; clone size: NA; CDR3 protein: CASSARLTSSTDTQYF; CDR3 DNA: TGTGCCAGCAGTGCTCGACTCACTTCTAGCACAGATACGCAGTATTTT
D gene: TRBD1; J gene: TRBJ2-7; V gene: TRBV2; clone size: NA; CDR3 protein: CASKVEGQGLYEQYF; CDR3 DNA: TGTGCCAGCAAGGTTGAGGGACAGGGGCTCTACGAGCAGTACTTC